The source of this T cell receptor beta chain is a study of T cells in Graves' hyperthyroidism and ophthalmopathy. Study conclusions and caveats: Ophthalmopathy was told apart from stable hyperthyroidism by a 13 V-J model. Most clonotypes expanded in thyroid above 0.001 were likewise present in blood.

PBMCs were obtained from over 8.5 ml fresh peripheral blood. Deletions cut 0 bases from V and 0 bases from J, with 20 bases between. The CDR3 extends over 18 amino acids. Germline V gene sequence: CDR1 DFQATT, CDR2 SNEGSKA (reference sequence). Amplification targeted TCR beta CDR3 regions from RNA transcripts. HTBI primers were used for first-round RT-PCR of the TCR CDR3. In TCRdb, the multiplex PCR reads were re-called with MiXCR into one record per CDR3 protein. The sample lists hundreds of thousands of distinct CDR3 sequences; 22% were seen once. This clonotype was seen repeatedly, ten times or more. Antigen specificity is unknown.

The clonotype comes from a woman between 65 and 79 years old with Graves' ophthalmopathy. The sequenced sample was blood. The chain uses TRBV20-1 and TRBJ1-1; D perhaps matches TRBD1 (5 bases). CDR3 nucleotide sequence: TGCAGTGCTAGAGATGGGAGAGCAGGGTGGTACATGAACACTGAAGCTTTCTTT. Amino acids: CSARDGRAGWYMNTEAFF.